Following are 23 T cell receptor beta chains from one sample sequenced in a study of blood T cells in healthy people across ages. The use of a sample-barcoded 5' primer and a J-beta primer mix characterized a second PCR of roughly 6 to 11 cycles. TCRdb reprocessed the 5' RACE reads with MiXCR, giving one entry per CDR3 protein. Of 650,000 to 800,000 distinct CDR3 sequences listed, around 45% are singletons. Source material: blood. These receptors were collected from a man between 60 and 75 years old in good health.

This clonotype was counted at least ten times. The V gene is TRBV6-6, the J gene TRBJ1-2; D is ambiguous. Looked up from germline, CDR1 is MNHNY and CDR2 is SVGAGI (reference sequence). The V and J ends lost 0 bases and 4 bases respectively, with 18 bases between them. The CDR3 consists of 17 residues. CDR3 DNA: TGTGCCAGCAGTTACTCGTCAAATCGAAACCGGTTCTATGGCTACACCTTC. It specifies CASSYSSNRNRFYGYTF.

Only a few counts were recorded for this clonotype. The genes are TRBV20-1 and TRBJ2-5; D remains unclear. CDR1 and CDR2 from the germline V gene are DFQATT and SNEGSKA (reference sequence). The CDR3 extends over 14 amino acids. Trimming shortened V by 1 base and J by 5 bases, and 14 bases separated the two germline ends. The CDR3 reads CSARAGLPRETQYF. CDR3 bases: TGCAGTGCTAGAGCAGGCCTTCCAAGGGAGACCCAGTACTTC.

The chain has TRBV20-1 and TRBJ1-6; unclear D gene. V lost 6 bases to trimming and J lost 5 bases, with 14 bases between them. The CDR3 runs 14 residues. In germline, CDR1 is DFQATT, CDR2 SNEGSKA (reference sequence). CDR3 nucleotide sequence: TGCAGTGCACCAGACAACTCGAATAATTCACCCCTCCACTTT. This encodes CSAPDNSNNSPLHF.

The rearrangement joins TRBV5-5 to TRBJ2-3, with D tentatively TRBD1 (5 bases). Trimming shortened V by 3 bases and J by 1 base, and 12 bases separated the two germline ends. The CDR3 runs to 15 residues. The germline V gene has CDR1 SGHKS and CDR2 YYEKEE (reference sequence). The CDR3 nucleotides read TGTGCCAGCAGCTCCTCCCTCAGGGGCACAGATACGCAGTATTTT. Encoded protein: CASSSSLRGTDTQYF.

The chain couples TRBV5-1 to TRBJ2-3; D remains unclear. The CDR3 is made up of 15 amino acids. The V and J ends lost 0 bases and 3 bases respectively, with 11 bases between them. In germline, CDR1 is SGHRS, CDR2 YFSETQ. CDR3: CASSLGRYFTDTQYF. DNA of the CDR3: TGCGCCAGCAGCTTGGGCAGGTATTTTACAGATACGCAGTATTTT. The complete variable domain, with remaining parts taken from reference TRBV5-1 and TRBJ2-3, reads KAGVTQTPRYLIKTRGQQVTLSCSPISGHRSVSWYQQTPGQGLQFLFEYFSETQRNKGNFPGRFSGRQFSNSRSEMNVSTLELGDSALYLCASSLGRYFTDTQYFGPGTRLTVL.

The rearrangement joins TRBV20-1 to TRBJ1-1; the D gene is possibly TRBD1 (6 bases). The CDR3 runs 13 residues. Germline CDR1 is DFQATT and CDR2 is SNEGSKA (reference sequence). The ends were cut back, 6 bases at V and 1 base at J, with 12 bases in the middle. The CDR3 coding sequence is TGCAGTGCGGGCCTACAGGGGAACACTGAAGCTTTCTTT. It translates to CSAGLQGNTEAFF.

With regard to this clonotype: Relative to the germline gene, one junction end is altered; a read error may explain this. The chain recombines TRBV5-1 with TRBJ1-4; 7 bases are shared with TRBD1. The CDR3 runs 16 residues. Per germline, CDR1 SGHRS and CDR2 YFSETQ. The CDR3 DNA sequence: TGCGCCAGCAGAAGGGACAGAGCCGCAACTAATGGAAAACTGTTTTTT. Translation gives CASRRDRAATNGKLFF.

This chain connects TRBV28 to TRBJ1-2; perhaps TRBD1 as D (6 bases). The CDR3 is 13 amino acids. Germline V gene data show CDR1 as MDHEN and CDR2 as SYDVKM. Trimming removed 6 bases from V and 8 bases from J, with 16 bases in between. The CDR3 reads CASRAAGAGGYTF. The CDR3 region has the DNA TGTGCCAGCAGGGCCGCGGGGGCAGGAGGCTACACCTTC.

V gene TRBV6-5 combines with J gene TRBJ2-5; 8 bases are shared with TRBD2. The CDR3 sequence is 15 residues long. Unmatched junction bases numbered 11, after V lost 6 bases and J lost 5 bases. CDR1 and CDR2 from the germline V gene are MNHEY and SVGAGI. The CDR3 sequence: CASRATRGGAETQYF. Here the CDR3 DNA reads TGTGCCAGCAGAGCGACACGGGGGGGCGCTGAGACCCAGTACTTC.

V is TRBV6-2 or TRBV6-3 and J is TRBJ2-7; D call uncertain. The CDR3 extends over 13 amino acids. Germline CDR1 reads MNHEY; CDR2 reads SVGEGT. Trimming cost V 6 bases and J 0 bases, with 9 bases left between them. The CDR3: CASRAVNSYEQYF. The CDR3 region has the DNA TGTGCCAGCAGGGCAGTCAACTCCTACGAGCAGTACTTC.

The chain uses TRBV5-1 and TRBJ2-1; TRBD1 aligns across 12 bases. The germline V gene encodes CDR1 SGHRS and CDR2 YFSETQ. There are 17 residues in the CDR3. The V and J ends lost 0 bases and 5 bases, in that order; junction bases with no gene match: 6. As DNA, the CDR3 is TGCGCCAGCAGCTTGGCGGGACAGGGGGCAATCCACAATGAGCAGTTCTTC. Its translation: CASSLAGQGAIHNEQFF.

The chain joins TRBV6-6 to TRBJ1-4, with 7 bases matching TRBD1. Trimming removed 6 bases from V and 10 bases from J; junction bases left unmatched: 8. The CDR3 consists of 13 residues. CDR1 is MNHNY, CDR2 SVGAGI, per germline (reference sequence). The CDR3 reads CASRATGVGKLFF. CDR3 nucleotide sequence: TGTGCCAGCAGGGCCACAGGGGTGGGAAAACTGTTTTTT.

This chain uses TRBV7-2 with TRBJ2-7, with D possibly called TRBD1 or TRBD2 (5 bases each). The CDR3 length is 15 residues. Trimming took 1 base from V and 3 from J, leaving 13 bases between them. The germline CDR1 and CDR2 sequences are SGHTA and FQGNSA. CDR3 coding DNA: TGTGCCAGCAGCTTAGAAAGGGTTGGGGGCTACGAGCAGTACTTC. Protein product: CASSLERVGGYEQYF. Based on the CDR3 plus reference TRBV7-2 and TRBJ2-7, the full variable domain is GAGVSQSPSNKVTEKGKDVELRCDPISGHTALYWYRQSLGQGLEFLIYFQGNSAPDKSGLPSDRFSAERTGGSVSTLTIQRTQQEDSAVYLCASSLERVGGYEQYFGPGTRLTVT.

Note on this clonotype: A single base separates this from a much larger clone, so it may be a read error. The chain uses TRBV27 and TRBJ2-3, with D perhaps matching TRBD2 (5 bases). Germline assignment: CDR1 MNHEY and CDR2 SMNVEV (reference sequence). The CDR3 spans 15 residues. The CDR3 nucleotides read TGTGCCAGCCGATTGAAGGCGGGCAGCACAGATGCGCAGTATTTT. It encodes CASRLKAGSTDAQYF.

This clonotype appeared a few times. The chain recombines TRBV6-1 with TRBJ1-6, with D hard to call. V lost 2 bases to trimming and J lost 0 bases, with 8 bases between them. Germline loops: CDR1 MNHNS, CDR2 SASEGT. CDR3 length: 16 amino acids. Here the CDR3 reads CASSESLSSYNSPLHF. For the CDR3, the DNA is TGTGCCAGCAGTGAATCGTTGAGCTCCTATAATTCACCCCTCCACTTT.

The rearrangement joins TRBV20-1 to TRBJ1-1, with 9 positions matching TRBD1. J was trimmed by 1 base and V by 3 bases; bases with no gene match: 3. CDR3 size: 14 residues. Germline CDR1 DFQATT, CDR2 SNEGSKA (reference sequence). The CDR3 sequence is CSASTGGRNTEAFF. For the CDR3, the DNA is TGCAGTGCTAGCACAGGGGGCCGGAACACTGAAGCTTTCTTT.

The gene calls are TRBV7-6 and TRBJ2-3, with D perhaps given as TRBD1 or TRBD2 (5 bases each). V was cut by 5 bases and J by 4 bases, with 13 bases left in between. CDR1 and CDR2 (germline): SGHVS, FNYEAQ. The CDR3 is 14 residues long. For the CDR3, the DNA is TGTGCCAGCAGCCCACCGGGGCGCCCAGATACGCAGTATTTT. It is translated as CASSPPGRPDTQYF.

The chain combines TRBV9 with TRBJ2-7; no clear D. The CDR3 loop spans 14 amino acids. Germline CDR1 is SGDLS and CDR2 is YYNGEE. Trimming removed 0 bases from V and 2 bases from J, with 9 bases in between. The CDR3 nucleotides are TGTGCCAGCAGCGTAGCTGGGGTAACCTACGAGCAGTACTTC. It translates to CASSVAGVTYEQYF.

The chain employs TRBV7-8 and TRBJ2-5; D call uncertain. The CDR3 has 12 amino acids. V shed 4 bases and J shed 5 bases, with 8 bases lying between them. Germline V gene lookup returns CDR1 SGHVS and CDR2 FQNEAQ. The CDR3 reads CASSWVHETQYF. The CDR3 coding sequence is TGTGCCAGCAGCTGGGTCCACGAGACCCAGTACTTC.

This clonotype was observed a handful of times. The rearrangement uses TRBV28 and TRBJ1-5; no clear D gene. The CDR3 is 12 amino acids. In germline, CDR1 is MDHEN, CDR2 SYDVKM. Trimming shortened V by 8 bases and J by 7 bases, and 12 bases separated the two germline ends. The CDR3 bases are TGTGCCAGCGGCAAGGGATTCCAGCCCCAGCATTTT. Its translation: CASGKGFQPQHF.

The V gene is TRBV4-3, the J gene TRBJ2-3; no definite D call. The germline V gene has CDR1 LGHNA and CDR2 YSLEER. The germline V and J ends were trimmed by 1 base and 2 bases, with 7 bases remaining between them. The CDR3 is made up of 14 amino acids. In DNA form, the CDR3 reads TGCGCCAGCAGCCAAGGACCCCTCACAGATACGCAGTATTTT. Translation: CASSQGPLTDTQYF.

The chain has TRBV6-1 and TRBJ2-3; perhaps D is TRBD1 or TRBD2 (7 bases each). Trimming took 6 bases from V and 5 from J, leaving 15 bases between them. The germline V gene encodes CDR1 MNHNS and CDR2 SASEGT. This CDR3 contains 14 residues. Written as DNA, the CDR3 is TGTGCCAGCAGACAGGGGCCGGGGGGAGATACGCAGTATTTT. Translated: CASRQGPGGDTQYF.

The chain uses TRBV12-3 or TRBV12-4 and TRBJ2-5; 8 bases are a match to TRBD2. This CDR3 is 15 amino acids long. Trimming cost V 3 bases and J 0 bases; bases outside gene matches: 3. This chain's CDR3 is CASSFFGGDQETQYF. CDR3 DNA: TGTGCCAGCAGTTTTTTCGGGGGGGACCAAGAGACCCAGTACTTC.